The 9 T cell receptor beta chains below were found in one sample sequenced in a study of blood T cell repertoires in COVID-19. TCRdb's table, derived via immunoSEQ multiplex PCR, lists solely in-frame clones and lacks some. The sample lists roughly 31,000 clones, around 90% occurring once. The sequenced sample consisted of peripheral blood. These receptors were collected from a man aged 60 to 69 with active COVID-19.

The chain couples TRBV3-1 (or the pseudogene TRBV3-2) to TRBJ2-5; 7 positions match TRBD2. Germline-derived CDR1 and CDR2 are LGHDT and YNNKEL (reference sequence). The trim removed 0 bases at V and 2 bases at J, leaving 3 bases unmatched. CDR3 length equals 15 residues. The CDR3 DNA reads as TGTGCCAGCAGCCAAGACGGACTAGGTCAAGAGACCCAGTACTTC. Its translation is CASSQDGLGQETQYF.

V usage is TRBV6-6 and J usage is TRBJ1-1; the match to TRBD1 covers 10 bases. The germline CDR1 and CDR2 sequences are MNHNY and SVGAGI (reference sequence). This CDR3 is built from 13 residues. The trim removed 8 bases at V and 1 base at J, leaving 1 base unmatched. CDR3 sequence: CASGDRGNTEAFF. The CDR3 DNA follows: TGTGCCAGCGGGGACAGGGGGAACACTGAAGCTTTCTTT.

V usage is TRBV27 and J usage is TRBJ2-5, with TRBD2 matching over 7 bases. The germline CDR1 and CDR2 sequences are MNHEY and SMNVEV (reference sequence). The CDR3 length is 17 residues. After removal of 0 bases from V and 1 base from J, the junction contained 8 bases not matched to a gene. The CDR3: CASSLSHLGGGQETQYF. CDR3 DNA: TGTGCCAGCAGTTTATCGCATTTGGGGGGGGGCCAAGAGACCCAGTACTTC.

The chain employs TRBV2 and TRBJ1-2; TRBD1 matches at 7 bases. Germline CDR1 SNHLY, CDR2 FYNNEI. With V trimmed by 7 bases and J by 6 bases, 8 bases remained unmatched. This CDR3 is 13 amino acids long. The CDR3 DNA follows: TGTGCCAGCAAAGCCGAGGGGGCGCATGGCTACACCTTC. This encodes CASKAEGAHGYTF. Together with reference TRBV2 and TRBJ1-2, the CDR3 gives the full variable domain: EPEVTQTPSHQVTQMGQEVILRCVPISNHLYFYWYRQILGQKVEFLVSFYNNEISEKSEIFDDQFSVERPDGSNFTLKIRSTKLEDSAMYFCASKAEGAHGYTFGSGTRLTVV.

The V gene is TRBV11-2, the J gene TRBJ1-6, with a possible D match to TRBD1 (6 bases). Germline lookup yields CDR1 SGHAT and CDR2 FQNNGV. The CDR3 extends over 14 amino acids. V was shortened by 5 bases and J by 6 bases, with 11 bases between the two germline ends. CDR3 loop: CASSDRRRNSPLHF. The CDR3 nucleotides read TGTGCCAGCAGCGACAGGAGACGTAATTCACCCCTCCACTTT.

This clone is a singleton in its sample. The chain recombines TRBV19 with TRBJ1-1, with TRBD1 as a possible D gene (5 bases). CDR1 is LNHDA, CDR2 SQIVND, per germline (reference sequence). V was trimmed by 1 base and J by 6 bases, leaving 15 bases between them. This CDR3 is built from 15 residues. Here the CDR3 DNA reads TGTGCCAGTAGTATAGCGTGGACACCGGGGGCTGAAGCTTTCTTT. It translates to CASSIAWTPGAEAFF.

This clone occurred a few times. CDR3 protein: CASSPTSGTGGRYTEAFF. The CDR3, as DNA: TGTGCCAGCTCACCTACATCGGGGACAGGGGGCCGGTACACTGAAGCTTTCTTT. This chain links TRBV18 with TRBJ1-1; TRBD1 matches 12 bases. Germline V gene sequence: CDR1 KGHSH, CDR2 LQKENI. V was clipped by 3 bases and J by 3 bases; unmatched bases: 11. The CDR3 covers 18 residues.

The J gene is TRBJ2-7, the V gene TRBV6-5, with D unclear. CDR3 size: 15 residues. The ends were cut back, 1 base at V and 0 bases at J, with 10 bases in the middle. CDR1 is MNHEY and CDR2 is SVGAGI in the germline V gene. The CDR3 sequence is CASSYWQESSYEQYF. CDR3 DNA sequence: TGTGCCAGCAGTTACTGGCAGGAAAGCTCCTACGAGCAGTACTTC.

The V and J genes are TRBV29-1 and TRBJ2-3, with 10 nucleotides matching TRBD1. Germline V gives CDR1 SQVTM, CDR2 ANQGSEA. CDR3 length equals 15 residues. With 4 bases clipped from V and 4 bases from J, the junction kept 8 bases outside the gene matches. The CDR3 DNA reads as TGCAGCGTTGTGGGGACAGGGGCCCCCGCAGATACGCAGTATTTT. Amino acids: CSVVGTGAPADTQYF.